This TCR beta chain was observed in a study of cytomegalovirus exposure and HLA in healthy donors (dated by TCRdb to between 2016 and 2019). Context from the whole study: An earlier analysis of some 550 of the donors reported roughly 300 Gb of sequence data and 117 million unique TCR beta sequences from about 179 million T cells. The study was designed to test whether signatures of past pathogen exposure could be identified by cataloging public T cell receptors. Using immunosequencing, the study profiled T cell repertoires from 500 to 800 subjects and related those repertoires to cytomegalovirus serostatus. About five DR-DQ haplotypes were treated as single units for association and clustering because of strong linkage in the cohort. Rather than using new phenotypic data, the later analysis identified candidate immune exposures from TCR beta sequences and from how often those sequences occurred across donors. Class I and class II HLA loci were covered by the typing at four-digit resolution. In a later genetic analysis, genome-wide SNP genotypes for about three fifths of the roughly 670 donors were used, and that subset was treated as a discovery cohort. Among the roughly 410 genotyped donors, approximately 82% belonged to the genetic ancestry cluster associated with self-reported Caucasian donors. Typing coverage varied by locus: roughly 620-640 donors for A, B, C, DRB1 and DQB1; roughly 500 for DQA1; around 570 for DPA1; some 470 for DPB1. An early release covering roughly 580 HLA-typed donors comprised 250 to 350 gigabases of sequencing data and approximately 85 million unique TCR sequences. In an earlier analysis of around 540 of the donors, high-throughput TCR beta sequencing was used to judge whether each TCR beta V gene segment behaved as functional or pseudogenic. Donor age, sex, ethnicity and CMV serostatus were collected together with the repertoire data. The study combined high-throughput TCR immunosequencing, statistical association of individual TCRs with disease status, and machine learning to predict cytomegalovirus infection status. Among about 400 genotyped donors of the cohort, an average of about 220,000 unique TCR beta nucleotide sequences was sequenced per donor, of which about 18% were non-productive. In a later analysis, previously published TCR beta repertoires from 666 donors were re-analyzed and high-resolution HLA genotyping was added so that TCR occurrence patterns could be studied. Every discovery cohort repertoire had been produced on one sequencing platform. A separate validation cohort of roughly 120 different subjects was used in addition to the 666-subject first cohort. What the authors observed across the whole study: A cluster of highly shared sequence variants was judged likely to represent a technical artifact of the sequencing pipeline. Because the 87-base-pair reads could not distinguish some IMGT-functional V segments, including TRBV6-2 and TRBV6-3, those segments were excluded. A later genetic analysis reported fewer N-insertions in productive TCRs among donors in an Asian-associated ancestry cluster than the roughly 700-donor mean. A few of the identified cytomegalovirus-associated TCR beta chains were confirmed in vitro to be specific for cytomegalovirus antigens. In a later analysis, several top co-occurrence clusters were reported to appear linked to parvovirus B19, influenza, CMV and Epstein-Barr virus. In the study, around 160 TCR beta chains were listed as associated with cytomegalovirus. V-gene and J-gene trimming of TCR beta chains was associated with a missense DCLRE1C variant in a later genetic analysis, and the association was replicated in an independent cohort. Linkage disequilibrium might explain the correlated functional status among segregating V segments, but an unknown experimental factor could not be ruled out. Compared with equally common non-associated chains, HLA-associated TCR beta chains in a later analysis were more clonally expanded and had lower generation probabilities. HLA typing was unavailable for some donors at each locus, so association tests used only the typed subset. According to a later analysis, TCR association rates differed among HLA loci, with DRB1 alleles showing the most associated TCRs and HLA-C alleles showing the fewest. Because counts were too low, roughly 16 rarely observed V segments, including chromosome 9 orphons, were left out of the earlier analysis of 587 of the donors. Broadly in line with IMGT annotations, most TCR beta V segments showed up in productive rearrangements about 87% or about 30% of the time in an earlier analysis of 450 to 600 of the donors. At a false discovery rate of 0.05, a later analysis linked under 20,000 TCR beta sequences to specific HLA alleles. According to the authors, the approach could potentially be generalized to other disease states and immunological phenotypes. In a later analysis, most CMV-associated TCR beta chains were found to appear HLA-restricted, with HLA associations seemingly driven largely by CMV exposure. Assigning TCR associations to individual alleles was difficult when HLA alleles, especially DR and DQ, strongly co-occurred. Cytomegalovirus status was reported to be diagnosed by the classifier with high specificity and sensitivity in both the original and validation cohorts. A further reported finding was that TCR beta sequences accurately predicted the HLA-A and HLA-B alleles for most subjects in the first cohort. Most TCR sequences were seen in very few donors, while some public TCRs were found in many individuals. The only immune exposure information available for the cohort was CMV serostatus. The presence/absence analyses assumed that sequencing depth was roughly uniform across donors, and that assumption may not be true. Only TCR beta chains were sequenced in this cohort, and the absence of alpha or paired-chain data limited detectable features.

Details on this clone: Its antigen is still unknown. No much larger clonotype is one base removed from it; base qualities were not supplied.

The library was generated by the immunoSEQ multiplex PCR assay. For the multiplex PCR, a mixture combining 60 forward primers for TCR Vbeta segments and 13 reverse primers for TCR Jbeta segments was used. A multiplex PCR assay on genomic DNA amplified the CDR3 region of rearranged TCR beta genes. The amplified TCR beta libraries were sequenced on the Illumina HiSeq System as 87-base-pair reads. The source study handled its data this way. In a later analysis, some 80 million unique TCR beta chains were counted across the roughly 610 repertoires, and roughly 10 million of these chains were shared by at least two donors. A nearest-neighbor algorithm error-corrected the raw reads and collapsed the reads into unique sequences, merging closely related sequences to remove PCR and sequencing errors. Alignment of CDR3 sequences to IMGT reference sequences was used to assign V, D and J gene segments. For a sequence to be retained, a match of at least six nucleotides was required to both a V gene segment and a J gene segment. Rearrangements were classified as productive when the CDR3 lacked stop codons and remained in frame with V and J, and all other rearrangements were classified as non-productive. Following IMGT convention, CDR3 was defined as the stretch from the second conserved V-encoded cysteine to the conserved J-encoded phenylalanine. The earlier analysis of around 640 of the donors excluded sequences that lacked an unambiguous match to a single V gene segment. In an earlier analysis of roughly 500 of the donors, V segments were called functional above 56.7% productive rearrangements and were called segregating when the between-donor standard deviation exceeded 5%. A statistical classification framework was built for diagnosing cytomegalovirus status from the catalog of TCR beta chain sequences. A later analysis assigned V and J genes by comparing TCR nucleotide sequences with IMGT/GENE-DB human TR gene sequences. In a later analysis, CDR3 sequences and most-parsimonious VDJ recombination scenarios were assigned using the TCRdist pipeline. A later analysis defined each TCR beta chain by its CDR3 amino acid sequence plus V-gene family, and excluded reads lacking a unique V-gene family. To address suspected cross-contamination and a sequencing artifact, a later analysis removed over 500 highly shared, low-generation-probability nucleotide sequences. In a later analysis, a clonal expansion index for each public chain was calculated from normalized within-repertoire ranks of inferred template counts. In a later analysis, generation probabilities were computed with a VDJ recombination model fitted to out-of-frame rearrangements, and the resulting probabilities were checked against IGoR. A later analysis scored TCR-TCR, TCR-HLA and TCR-CMV co-occurrence with hypergeometric tests, applying a repertoire-size bias correction to TCR pairs. False discovery rates were estimated in a later analysis by permuting HLA or CMV assignments 20 times. In a later analysis, co-occurring TCRs were grouped with DBSCAN, and TCRdist sequence similarity was added when clustering was performed within HLA-allele-positive subsets. Repertoires with fewer than 30,000 or more than 120,000 public chains were left out of co-occurrence clustering, as were four to six repertoires with anomalous nucleotide sharing. The table was pulled from immuneACCESS by TCRdb, which kept in-frame rearrangements only. Such tables lose some clones; where checked, under half of the loss comes from unresolved V genes, and the rest has no known cause. Clonal size and the V and J genes are those of that table, whereas D and trimming came from the DNA. For this sample the table gives about 88,000 clones, of which roughly 71% were detected only once. The ten top clones hold approximately 15% of the sample.

Relative to germline, V is missing 4 bases and J is missing 4 bases, with 10 bases of the junction outside any gene match. Via the germline V gene, CDR1 is SGHDT and CDR2 YYEEEE. The CDR3, cysteine through phenylalanine, is 16 amino acids long. Just the 48-base CDR3 DNA is kept, in frame starting at base 1. The cohort comprised more than 550 healthy bone marrow donors. At the time of sampling, all cohort members were nominally healthy, though unrecorded immune exposures were likely present. The donor tested CMV seropositive and was one of the 289 seropositive cohort members. A peripheral blood sample was provided by each donor, and peripheral blood mononuclear cells were used for TCR beta sequencing. Genomic DNA extraction from the blood cell samples was performed with the Qiagen DNeasy Blood Extraction Kit.

The TCR was taken from a young woman in good health and CMV-seropositive. The chain is assembled from TRBV5-6 and TRBJ2-3, with 9 bases in between that match TRBD2. Source material: PBMCs. The CDR3: CASSLNSGGPPDTQYF. The DNA sequence is as follows: TGTGCCAGCAGCCTTAATAGCGGGGGCCCGCCAGATACGCAGTATTTT.